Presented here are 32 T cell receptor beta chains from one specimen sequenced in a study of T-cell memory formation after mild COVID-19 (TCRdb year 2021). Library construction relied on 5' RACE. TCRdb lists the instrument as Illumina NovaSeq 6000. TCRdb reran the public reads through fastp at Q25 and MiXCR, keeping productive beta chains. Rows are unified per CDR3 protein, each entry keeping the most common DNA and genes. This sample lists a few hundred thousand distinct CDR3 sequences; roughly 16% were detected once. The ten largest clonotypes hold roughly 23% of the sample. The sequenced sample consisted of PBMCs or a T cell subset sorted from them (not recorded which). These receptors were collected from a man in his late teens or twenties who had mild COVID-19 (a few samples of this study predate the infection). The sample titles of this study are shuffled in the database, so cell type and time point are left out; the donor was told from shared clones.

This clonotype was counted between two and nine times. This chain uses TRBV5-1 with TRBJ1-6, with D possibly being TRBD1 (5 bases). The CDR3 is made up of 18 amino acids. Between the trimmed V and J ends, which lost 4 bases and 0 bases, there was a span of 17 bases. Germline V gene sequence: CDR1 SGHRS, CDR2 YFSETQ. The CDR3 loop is CASSAGRFVSSYNSPLHF. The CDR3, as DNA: TGCGCCAGCAGCGCGGGACGGTTTGTTAGCTCCTATAATTCACCCCTCCACTTT.

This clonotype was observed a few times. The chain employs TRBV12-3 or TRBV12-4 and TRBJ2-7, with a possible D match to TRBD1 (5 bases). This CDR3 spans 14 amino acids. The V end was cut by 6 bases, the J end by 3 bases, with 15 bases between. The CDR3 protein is CASSLLDTYYEQYF. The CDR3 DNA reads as TGTGCCAGCAGCCTCCTGGACACCTACTACGAGCAGTACTTC.

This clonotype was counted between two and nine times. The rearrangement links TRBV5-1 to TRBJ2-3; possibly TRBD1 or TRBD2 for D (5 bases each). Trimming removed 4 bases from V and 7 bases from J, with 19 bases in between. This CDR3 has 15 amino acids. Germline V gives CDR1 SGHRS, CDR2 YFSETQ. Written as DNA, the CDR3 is TGCGCCAGCAGCACCGGGACGCCGGGCAGGAATACGCAGTATTTT. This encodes CASSTGTPGRNTQYF.

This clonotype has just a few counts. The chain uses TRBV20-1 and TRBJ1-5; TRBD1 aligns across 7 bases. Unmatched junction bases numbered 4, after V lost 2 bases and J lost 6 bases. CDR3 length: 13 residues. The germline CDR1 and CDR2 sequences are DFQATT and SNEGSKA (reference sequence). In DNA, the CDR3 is TGCAGTGCTAGAACAGGGGTAACTCAGCCCCAGCATTTT. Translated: CSARTGVTQPQHF.

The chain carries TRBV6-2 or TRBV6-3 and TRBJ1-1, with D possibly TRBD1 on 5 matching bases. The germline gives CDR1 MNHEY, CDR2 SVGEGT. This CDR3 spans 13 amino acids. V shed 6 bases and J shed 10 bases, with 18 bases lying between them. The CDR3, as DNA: TGTGCCAGCAGCATATTTATGGGGGAGGGAGCTTTCTTT. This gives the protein CASSIFMGEGAFF.

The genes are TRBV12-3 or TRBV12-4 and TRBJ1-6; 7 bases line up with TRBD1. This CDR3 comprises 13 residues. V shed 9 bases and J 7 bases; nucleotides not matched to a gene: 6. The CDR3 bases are TGTGCCAGTGCGACAGGGTCGAATTCACCCCTCCACTTT. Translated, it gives CASATGSNSPLHF.

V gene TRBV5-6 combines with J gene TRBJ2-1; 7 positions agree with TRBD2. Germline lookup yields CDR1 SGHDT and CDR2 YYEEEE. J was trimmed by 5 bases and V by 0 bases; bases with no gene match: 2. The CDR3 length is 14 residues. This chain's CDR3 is CASSLGGLHNEQFF. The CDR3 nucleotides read TGTGCCAGCAGCTTGGGGGGACTACACAATGAGCAGTTCTTC.

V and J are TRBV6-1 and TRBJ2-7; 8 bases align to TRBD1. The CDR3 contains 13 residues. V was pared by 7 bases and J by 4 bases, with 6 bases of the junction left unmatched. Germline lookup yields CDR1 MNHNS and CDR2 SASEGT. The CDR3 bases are TGTGCCAGCACCCGACAGGGGACTTACGAGCAGTACTTC. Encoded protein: CASTRQGTYEQYF.

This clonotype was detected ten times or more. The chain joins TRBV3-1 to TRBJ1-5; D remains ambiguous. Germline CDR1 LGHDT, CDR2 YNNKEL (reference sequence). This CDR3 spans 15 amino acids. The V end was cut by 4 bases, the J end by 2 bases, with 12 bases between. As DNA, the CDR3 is TGTGCCAGCAGCCTCGGCCCGGCGGGCAATCAGCCCCAGCATTTT. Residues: CASSLGPAGNQPQHF.

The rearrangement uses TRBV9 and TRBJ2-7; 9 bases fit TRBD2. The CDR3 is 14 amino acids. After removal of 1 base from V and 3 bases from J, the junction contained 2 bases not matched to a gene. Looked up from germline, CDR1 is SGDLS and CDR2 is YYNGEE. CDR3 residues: CASSVTAGGYEQYF. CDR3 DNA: TGTGCCAGCAGCGTAACAGCGGGGGGCTACGAGCAGTACTTC.

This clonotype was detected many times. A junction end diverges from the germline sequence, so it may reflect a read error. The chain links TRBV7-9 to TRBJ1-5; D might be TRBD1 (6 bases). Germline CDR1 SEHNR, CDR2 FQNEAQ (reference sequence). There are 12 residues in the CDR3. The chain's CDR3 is CASSLGGQPQHF. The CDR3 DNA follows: TGTGCCAGCAGTTTAGGGGGTCAGCCCCAGCATTTT.

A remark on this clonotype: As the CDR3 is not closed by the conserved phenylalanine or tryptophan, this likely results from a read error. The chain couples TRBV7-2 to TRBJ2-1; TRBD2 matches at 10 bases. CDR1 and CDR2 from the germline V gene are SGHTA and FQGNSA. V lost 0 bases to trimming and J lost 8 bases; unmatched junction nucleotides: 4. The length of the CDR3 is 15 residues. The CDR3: CASSLALAGGHEQFL. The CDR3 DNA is TGTGCCAGCAGCTTAGCGTTAGCGGGGGGCCATGAGCAGTTCTTA.

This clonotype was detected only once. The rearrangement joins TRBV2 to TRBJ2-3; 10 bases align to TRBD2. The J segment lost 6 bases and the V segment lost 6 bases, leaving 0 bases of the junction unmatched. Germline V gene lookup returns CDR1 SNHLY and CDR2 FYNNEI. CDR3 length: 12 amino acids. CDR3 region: CASRAGGDTQYF. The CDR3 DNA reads TGTGCCAGCAGAGCGGGGGGGGATACGCAGTATTTT.

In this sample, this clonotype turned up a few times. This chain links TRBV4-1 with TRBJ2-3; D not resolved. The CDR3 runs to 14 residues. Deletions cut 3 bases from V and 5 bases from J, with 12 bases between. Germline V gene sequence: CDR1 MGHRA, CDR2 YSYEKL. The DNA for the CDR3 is TGCGCCAGCAGCCATCCCTACAAGGAAGATACGCAGTATTTT. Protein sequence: CASSHPYKEDTQYF.

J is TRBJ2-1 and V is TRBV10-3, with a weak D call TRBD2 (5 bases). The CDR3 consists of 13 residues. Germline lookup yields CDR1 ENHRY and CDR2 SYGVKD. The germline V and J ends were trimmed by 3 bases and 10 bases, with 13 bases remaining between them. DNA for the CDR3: TGTGCCATCAGTGATCGGGGTCTGAGAGAGCAGTTCTTC. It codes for CAISDRGLREQFF.

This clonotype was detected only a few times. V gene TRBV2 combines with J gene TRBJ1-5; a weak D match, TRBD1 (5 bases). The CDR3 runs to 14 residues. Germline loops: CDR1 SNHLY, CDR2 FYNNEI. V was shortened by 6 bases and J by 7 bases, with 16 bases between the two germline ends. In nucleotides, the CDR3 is TGTGCCAGCAGCGAGCAGGGAGTCTGGCAGCCCCAGCATTTT. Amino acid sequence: CASSEQGVWQPQHF.

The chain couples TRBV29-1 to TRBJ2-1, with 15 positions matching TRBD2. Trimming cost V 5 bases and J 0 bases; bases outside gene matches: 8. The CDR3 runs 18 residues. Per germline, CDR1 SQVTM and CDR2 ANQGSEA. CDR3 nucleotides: TGCAGCGTTACCGGGACTAGCGGGGGGCCGAGCTCCTACAATGAGCAGTTCTTC. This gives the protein CSVTGTSGGPSSYNEQFF.

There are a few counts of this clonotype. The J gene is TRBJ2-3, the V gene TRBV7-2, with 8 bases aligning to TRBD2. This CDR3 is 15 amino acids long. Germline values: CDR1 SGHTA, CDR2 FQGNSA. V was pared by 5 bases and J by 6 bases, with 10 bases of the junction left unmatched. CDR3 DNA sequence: TGTGCCAGCAGCCACACAGTACTAGCGGCGGATACGCAGTATTTT. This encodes CASSHTVLAADTQYF. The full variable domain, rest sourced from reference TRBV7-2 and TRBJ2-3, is GAGVSQSPSNKVTEKGKDVELRCDPISGHTALYWYRQSLGQGLEFLIYFQGNSAPDKSGLPSDRFSAERTGGSVSTLTIQRTQQEDSAVYLCASSHTVLAADTQYFGPGTRLTVL.

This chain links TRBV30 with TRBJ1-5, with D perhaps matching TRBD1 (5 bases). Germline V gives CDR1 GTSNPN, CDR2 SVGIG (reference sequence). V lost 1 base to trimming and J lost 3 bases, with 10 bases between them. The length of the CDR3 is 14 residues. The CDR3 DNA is TGTGCCTGGAGTGCCGGCAGGGTCAATCAGCCCCAGCATTTT. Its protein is CAWSAGRVNQPQHF. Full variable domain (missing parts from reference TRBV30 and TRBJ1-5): SQTIHQWPATLVQPVGSPLSLECTVEGTSNPNLYWYRQAAGRGLQLLFYSVGIGQISSEVPQNLSASRPQDRQFILSSKKLLLSDSGFYLCAWSAGRVNQPQHFGDGTRLSIL.

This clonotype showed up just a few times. The CDR3 reads CASSLGSDGYNEQFF. DNA for the CDR3: TGCGCCAGCAGCTTGGGGTCGGACGGCTACAATGAGCAGTTCTTC. J is TRBJ2-1 and V is TRBV5-1, with D uncertain. CDR1 SGHRS and CDR2 YFSETQ come from the germline V gene. There are 15 residues in the CDR3. V lost 0 bases, J lost 3 bases, and 10 bases lay in between.

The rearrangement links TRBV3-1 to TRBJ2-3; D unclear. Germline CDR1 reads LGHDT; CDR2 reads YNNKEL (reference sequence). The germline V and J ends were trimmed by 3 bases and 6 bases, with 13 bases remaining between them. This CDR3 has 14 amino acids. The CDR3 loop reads CASSQDHPPDTQYF. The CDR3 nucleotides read TGTGCCAGCAGCCAGGACCATCCCCCGGATACGCAGTATTTT.

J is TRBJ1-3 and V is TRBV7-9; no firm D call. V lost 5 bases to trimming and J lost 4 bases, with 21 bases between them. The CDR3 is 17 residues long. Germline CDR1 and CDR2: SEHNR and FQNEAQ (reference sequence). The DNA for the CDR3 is TGTGCCAGCAGCCGCACAGCGATCAATTACGTGGGAAACACCATATATTTT. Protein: CASSRTAINYVGNTIYF.

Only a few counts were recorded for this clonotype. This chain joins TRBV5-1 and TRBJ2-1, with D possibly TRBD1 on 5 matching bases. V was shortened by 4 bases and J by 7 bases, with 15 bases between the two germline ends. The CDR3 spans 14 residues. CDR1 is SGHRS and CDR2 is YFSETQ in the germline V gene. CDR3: CASSPAQGSNEQFF. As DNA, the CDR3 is TGCGCCAGCAGCCCGGCCCAGGGATCAAATGAGCAGTTCTTC. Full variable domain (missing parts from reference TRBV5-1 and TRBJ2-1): KAGVTQTPRYLIKTRGQQVTLSCSPISGHRSVSWYQQTPGQGLQFLFEYFSETQRNKGNFPGRFSGRQFSNSRSEMNVSTLELGDSALYLCASSPAQGSNEQFFGPGTRLTVL.

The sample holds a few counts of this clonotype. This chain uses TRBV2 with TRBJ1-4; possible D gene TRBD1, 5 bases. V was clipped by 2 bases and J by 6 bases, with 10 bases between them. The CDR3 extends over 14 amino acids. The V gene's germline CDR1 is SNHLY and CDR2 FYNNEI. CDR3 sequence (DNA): TGTGCCAGCAGTGAACTACAGGAATATGAAAAACTGTTTTTT. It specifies CASSELQEYEKLFF.

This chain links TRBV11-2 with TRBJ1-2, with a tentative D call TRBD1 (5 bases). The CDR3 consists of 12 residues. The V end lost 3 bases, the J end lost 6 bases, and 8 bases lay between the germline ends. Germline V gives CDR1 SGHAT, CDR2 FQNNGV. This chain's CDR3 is CASSLGLDGYTF. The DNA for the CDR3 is TGTGCCAGCAGCTTGGGACTTGATGGCTACACCTTC. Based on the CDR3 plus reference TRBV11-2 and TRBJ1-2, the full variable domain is EAGVAQSPRYKIIEKRQSVAFWCNPISGHATLYWYQQILGQGPKLLIQFQNNGVVDDSQLPKDRFSAERLKGVDSTLKIQPAKLEDSAVYLCASSLGLDGYTFGSGTRLTVV.

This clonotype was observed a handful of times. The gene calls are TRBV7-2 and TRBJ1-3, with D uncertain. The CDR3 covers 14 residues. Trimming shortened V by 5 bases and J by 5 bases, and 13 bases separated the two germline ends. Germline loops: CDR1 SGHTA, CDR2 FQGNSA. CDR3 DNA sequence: TGTGCCAGCAGCCTCACCGGAGGAAGAAACACCATATATTTT. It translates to CASSLTGGRNTIYF.

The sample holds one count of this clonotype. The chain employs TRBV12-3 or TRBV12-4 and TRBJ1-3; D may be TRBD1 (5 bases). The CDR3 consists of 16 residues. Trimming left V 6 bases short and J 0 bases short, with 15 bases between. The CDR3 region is CASSQGTQDSGNTIYF. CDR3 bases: TGTGCCAGCAGCCAAGGGACTCAGGACTCTGGAAACACCATATATTTT.

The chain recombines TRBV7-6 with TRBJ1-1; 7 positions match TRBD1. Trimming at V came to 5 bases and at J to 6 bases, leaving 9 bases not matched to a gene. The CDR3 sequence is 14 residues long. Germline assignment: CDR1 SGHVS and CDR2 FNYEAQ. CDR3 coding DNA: TGTGCCAGCAGCCCCGACAGGGTCGATGCTGAAGCTTTCTTT. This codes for CASSPDRVDAEAFF.

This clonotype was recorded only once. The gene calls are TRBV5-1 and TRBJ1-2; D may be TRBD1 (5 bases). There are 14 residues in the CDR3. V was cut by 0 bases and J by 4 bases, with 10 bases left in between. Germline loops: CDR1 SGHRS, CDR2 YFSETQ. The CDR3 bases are TGCGCCAGCAGCTTGGGCAGGGTGGGCTATGGCTACACCTTC. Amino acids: CASSLGRVGYGYTF.

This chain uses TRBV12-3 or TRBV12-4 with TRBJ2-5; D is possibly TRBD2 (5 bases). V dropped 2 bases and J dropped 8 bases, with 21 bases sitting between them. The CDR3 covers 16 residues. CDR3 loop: CASSLLGRLRAETQYF. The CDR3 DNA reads TGTGCCAGCAGTTTATTGGGTAGACTACGGGCGGAAACCCAGTACTTC.

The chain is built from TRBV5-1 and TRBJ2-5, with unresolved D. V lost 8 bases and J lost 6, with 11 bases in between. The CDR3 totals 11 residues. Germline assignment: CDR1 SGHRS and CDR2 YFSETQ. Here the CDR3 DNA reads TGCGCCAGTACAACCCGGAAGACCCAGTACTTC. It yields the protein CASTTRKTQYF.

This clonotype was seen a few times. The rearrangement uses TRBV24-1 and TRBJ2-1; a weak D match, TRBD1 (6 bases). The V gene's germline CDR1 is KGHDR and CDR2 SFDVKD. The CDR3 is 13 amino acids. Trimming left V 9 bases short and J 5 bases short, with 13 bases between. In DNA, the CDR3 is TGTGCCACCTCAAGAGGGGGTGACAATGAGCAGTTCTTC. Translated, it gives CATSRGGDNEQFF.